The 2 T cell receptor beta chains listed next were all sequenced from one sample in a study of blood T cell repertoires in COVID-19. Generated by immunoSEQ multiplex PCR, the TCRdb table keeps only in-frame clones and is missing some. The sample holds over 200,000 clones, 70% to 75% seen once. Sequenced input: peripheral blood. The receptors derive from an elderly woman with acute or convalescent COVID-19.

The rearrangement links TRBV18 to TRBJ1-1; 11 bases are a match to TRBD1. Germline V gene data show CDR1 as KGHSH and CDR2 as LQKENI. This CDR3 spans 14 amino acids. After removal of 4 bases from V and 6 bases from J, the junction contained 4 bases not matched to a gene. CDR3 sequence reads: CASSLGQGAAEAFF. The CDR3 DNA sequence: TGTGCCAGCTCACTAGGACAGGGGGCGGCTGAAGCTTTCTTT.

This chain links TRBV5-4 with TRBJ2-5; D call uncertain. CDR3 length: 14 residues. Germline V lookup: CDR1 SGHNT, CDR2 YYREEE (reference sequence). V was cut by 4 bases and J by 5 bases, with 15 bases left in between. Here the CDR3 reads CASSATLSVETQYF. The CDR3 nucleotides read TGTGCCAGCAGCGCGACACTGTCCGTCGAGACCCAGTACTTC.